This TCR beta chain derives from a study of shared clonotypes between healthy human individuals. Overall study context: Donor composition was two women and a few men, aged 18 to 49. Per-donor plates numbered three CD4 naive, three CD4 memory, two CD8 naive and one CD8 memory. Findings and caveats of the study: Blood alone was sampled, and tissue repertoires likely differ.

The split of CD4+ cells yielded CD45RA+ naive and CD45RA-negative memory subsets. Germline lookup yields CDR1 SGHTA and CDR2 FQGNSA. The length of the CDR3 is 14 residues. V was clipped by 6 bases and J by 6 bases, with 14 bases between them. Data came from immunoSEQ multiplex PCR; TCRdb stores just in-frame clones and leaves some out. Here the sample spans about 2 million clones, 90% to 95% being singletons. About this clone: Its antigen is unknown.

The sequence came from a man between 18 and 35 years old in good health. The sequencing sample was made of naive CD4+ T cells sorted from blood. Subset noted: CD45RA+ positively selected. The chain recombines TRBV7-2 with TRBJ2-2, with a weak D call TRBD1 (5 bases). The CDR3: CASRQITGSGELFF. The CDR3 nucleotides read TGTGCCAGCAGACAAATTACAGGATCCGGGGAGCTGTTTTTT.